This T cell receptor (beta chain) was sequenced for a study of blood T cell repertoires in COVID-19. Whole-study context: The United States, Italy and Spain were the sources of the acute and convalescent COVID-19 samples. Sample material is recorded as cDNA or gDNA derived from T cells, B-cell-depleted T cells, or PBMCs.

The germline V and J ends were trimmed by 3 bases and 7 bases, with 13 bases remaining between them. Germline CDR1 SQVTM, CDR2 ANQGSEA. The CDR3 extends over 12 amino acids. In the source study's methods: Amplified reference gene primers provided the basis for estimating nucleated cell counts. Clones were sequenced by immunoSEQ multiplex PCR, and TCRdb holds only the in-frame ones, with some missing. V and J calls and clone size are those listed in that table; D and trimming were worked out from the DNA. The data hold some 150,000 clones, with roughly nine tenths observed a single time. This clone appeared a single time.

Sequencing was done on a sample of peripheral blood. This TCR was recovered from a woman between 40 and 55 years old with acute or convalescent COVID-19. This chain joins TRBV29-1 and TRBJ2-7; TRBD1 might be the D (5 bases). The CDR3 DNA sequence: TGCAGCGTTGAGACAGCTACCTGGGAGCAGTACTTC. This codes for CSVETATWEQYF.